This T cell receptor beta chain emerged from a study of identical twins. This clonotype has only a few counts. Via MiXCR, TCRdb re-called the 5' RACE reads, giving one row per CDR3 protein. Among about 330,000 distinct CDR3 sequences listed, 12% were seen once. CDR3 length equals 15 residues. V was shortened by 0 bases and J by 5 bases, with 13 bases between the two germline ends. In germline, CDR1 is SNHLY, CDR2 FYNNEI. This sample also belongs to another study, concerning yellow fever vaccine responses in identical twins.

Sequencing input: CD8+ T cells sorted from blood. The chain links TRBV2 to TRBJ1-2, with D possibly matching TRBD1 (6 bases). This TCR was recovered from a woman between 18 and 30 years old in good health. The CDR3 nucleotides read TGTGCCAGCAGTGAAGCGGGGGCGCTTTTATATGGCTACACCTTC. The encoded protein is CASSEAGALLYGYTF.